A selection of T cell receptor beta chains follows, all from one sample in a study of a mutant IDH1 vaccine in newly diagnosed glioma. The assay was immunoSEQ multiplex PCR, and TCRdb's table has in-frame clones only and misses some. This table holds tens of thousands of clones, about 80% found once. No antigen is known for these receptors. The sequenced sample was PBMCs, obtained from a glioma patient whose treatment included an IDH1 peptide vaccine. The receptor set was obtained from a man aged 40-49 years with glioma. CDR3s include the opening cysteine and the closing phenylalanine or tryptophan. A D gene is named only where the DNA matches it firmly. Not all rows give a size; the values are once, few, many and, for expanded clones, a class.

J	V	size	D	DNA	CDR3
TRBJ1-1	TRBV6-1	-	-	TGTGCCAGCAGTGAGGAAGTTTTCGGTTGGGGGAACACTGAAGCTTTCTTT	CASSEEVFGWGNTEAFF
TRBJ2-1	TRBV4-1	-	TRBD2	TGCGCCAGCAGCCACGGGGGGGGCTACAATGAGCAGTTCTTC	CASSHGGGYNEQFF
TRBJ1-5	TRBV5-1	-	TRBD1	TGCGCCAGCAGTTACAGGGGCGACGGCAATCAGCCCCAGCATTTT	CASSYRGDGNQPQHF
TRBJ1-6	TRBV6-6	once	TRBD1	TGTGCCAGCAGTCAGGGGGCTGGTTTGGGTTCACCCCTCCACTTT	CASSQGAGLGSPLHF
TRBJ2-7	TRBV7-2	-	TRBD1	TGTGCCAGCAGCCCCGGACAGGGACCCTACGAGCAGTACTTC	CASSPGQGPYEQYF
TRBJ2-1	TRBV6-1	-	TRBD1	TGTGCCATCTCCAGGGGGACGTCCTACAATGAGCAGTTCTTC	CAISRGTSYNEQFF
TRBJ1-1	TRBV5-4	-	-	TGTGCCAGCAGCTCGGATTCCCTTTTAACTACCGAAGCTTTCTTT	CASSSDSLLTTEAFF
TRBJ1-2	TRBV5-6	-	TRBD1	TGTGCCAGCAGCTTCGACAGGGGGGGCTACACCTTC	CASSFDRGGYTF
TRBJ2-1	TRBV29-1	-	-	TGCAGCGCACTAAAAACAGACTCCTACAATGAGCAGTTCTTC	CSALKTDSYNEQFF
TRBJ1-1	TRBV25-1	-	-	TGTGCCAGCAGTCGGGTCACTGAAGCTTTCTTT	CASSRVTEAFF
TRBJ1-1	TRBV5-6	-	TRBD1	TGTGCCAGCAGCTTTGGACAGGGAGACACTGAAGCTTTCTTT	CASSFGQGDTEAFF
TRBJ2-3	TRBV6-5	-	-	TGTGCCAGCAGTTACCGGACTAACACAGATACGCAGTATTTT	CASSYRTNTDTQYF
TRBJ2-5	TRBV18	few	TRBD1	TGTGCCAGCTCACCGGGGACAGGGAATATGGAGACCCAGTACTTC	CASSPGTGNMETQYF
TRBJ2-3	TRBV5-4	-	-	TGTGCCAGCAGCCTTACGTTAACTTCCACAGATACGCAGTATTTT	CASSLTLTSTDTQYF
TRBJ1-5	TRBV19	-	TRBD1	TGTGCCAGTAGTGCCGGGACAGGGGGCGCGAGCAATCAGCCCCAGCATTTT	CASSAGTGGASNQPQHF
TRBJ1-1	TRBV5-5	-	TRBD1	TGTGCCAGCAGCCCGGGACAGGGGGCGATGAACACTGAAGCTTTCTTT	CASSPGQGAMNTEAFF
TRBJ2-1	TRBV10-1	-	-	TGCGCCAGCAGTGAGCGGGCTCTCAATGAGCAGTTCTTC	CASSERALNEQFF
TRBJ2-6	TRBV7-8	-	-	TGTGCCAGCAGCTATACAGTTTCTGGGGCCAACGTCCTGACTTTC	CASSYTVSGANVLTF
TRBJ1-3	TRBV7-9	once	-	TGTGCCAGCAGTGTTGGTGTAGACACCATATATTTT	CASSVGVDTIYF
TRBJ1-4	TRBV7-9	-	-	TGTGCCAGCAGCCCGGGTGAGACAGTAAGAAATGAAAAACTGTTTTTT	CASSPGETVRNEKLFF
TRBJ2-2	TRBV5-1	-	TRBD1	TGCGCCAGCAGGCAGGGGGCTACCGGGGAGCTGTTTTTT	CASRQGATGELFF
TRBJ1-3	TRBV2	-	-	TGTGCCAGCAGTGAAGCGTTGGTAGACACCATATATTTT	CASSEALVDTIYF
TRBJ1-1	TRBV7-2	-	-	TGTGCCAGCAGACTCACAACTACAGAGAACACTGAAGCTTTCTTT	CASRLTTTENTEAFF
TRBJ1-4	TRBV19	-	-	TGTGCCAGTAGCGGACAGTTGACTAATGAAAAACTGTTTTTT	CASSGQLTNEKLFF
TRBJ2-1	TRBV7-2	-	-	TGTGCCAGCAGCCGTGGGTTAAGCTCCTACAATGAGCAGTTCTTC	CASSRGLSSYNEQFF
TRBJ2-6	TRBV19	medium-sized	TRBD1	TGTGCCAGTAACGACCCGGGACAGGGGGCACCTGGGGCCAACGTCCTGACTTTC	CASNDPGQGAPGANVLTF
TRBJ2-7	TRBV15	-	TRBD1	TGTGCCACCAGCAGAGAAGCCCCGGGACAGGGTTTCTACGAGCAGTACTTC	CATSREAPGQGFYEQYF
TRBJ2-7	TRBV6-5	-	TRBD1	TGTGCCAGCAGTTACTCCAACAGGGGTCGTGGTGAGCAGTACTTC	CASSYSNRGRGEQYF
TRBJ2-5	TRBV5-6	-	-	TGTGCCAGCAGCTCGAATGAGGGGAGGGAGACCCAGTACTTC	CASSSNEGRETQYF
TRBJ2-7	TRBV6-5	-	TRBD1	TGTGCCAGCAGCCAGACAGGGCCTCCCTACGAGCAGTACTTC	CASSQTGPPYEQYF
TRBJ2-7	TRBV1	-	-	TGCACCAGCAGCTCGGGACACCTTACCCCCTACGAGCAGTACTTC	CTSSSGHLTPYEQYF
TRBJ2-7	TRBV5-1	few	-	TGCGCCAGCAGCGTACTAGTTGGGGCCTACGAGCAGTACTTC	CASSVLVGAYEQYF
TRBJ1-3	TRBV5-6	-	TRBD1	TGTGCCAGCAGCTTATCTGGACAGGGGGTTTTTGGAAACACCATATATTTT	CASSLSGQGVFGNTIYF
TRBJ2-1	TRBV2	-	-	TGTGCCAGCACCATAAACGGGGGGCGGTATGAGCAGTTCTTC	CASTINGGRYEQFF
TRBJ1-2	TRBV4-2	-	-	TGTGCCAGCAGCCAAGAGGGGGGCTATGGCTACACCTTC	CASSQEGGYGYTF
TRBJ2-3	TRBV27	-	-	TGTGCCAGCAGCCCTGAGGTGGGGGGCTGGGATACGCAGTATTTT	CASSPEVGGWDTQYF
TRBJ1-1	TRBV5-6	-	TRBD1	TGTGCCAGCAGCACGGGACAGGGGGCGGGCACTGAAGCTTTCTTT	CASSTGQGAGTEAFF
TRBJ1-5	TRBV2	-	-	TGTGCCAGCAGTGCTTTGCCCCGTCAGCCCCAGCATTTT	CASSALPRQPQHF
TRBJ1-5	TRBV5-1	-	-	TGCGCCAGCAGCCTGGATGGGAATCAGCCCCAGCATTTT	CASSLDGNQPQHF
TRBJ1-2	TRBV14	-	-	TGTGCCAGCAGCCCCGGTTTGGGCGGCTATGGCTACACCTTC	CASSPGLGGYGYTF
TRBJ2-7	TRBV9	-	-	TGTGCCAGCAGCCCCGGATTAAACTACGAGCAGTACTTC	CASSPGLNYEQYF
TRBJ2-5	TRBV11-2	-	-	TGTGCCAGCAGTTTGGGGTCCGAGACCCAGTACTTC	CASSLGSETQYF
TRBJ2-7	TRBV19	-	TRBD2	TGTGCCAGTAGTCGAGCGGGGGGGCCGGCCTACGAGCAGTACTTC	CASSRAGGPAYEQYF
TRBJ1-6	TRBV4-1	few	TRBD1	TGCGCCAGCAGCCAAGCGGGACAGGGAAATTCACCCCTCCACTTT	CASSQAGQGNSPLHF
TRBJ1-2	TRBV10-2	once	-	TGCGCCAGCAGTGAGGTGGCAGGGAACCCCGCGGGGTATGGCTACACCTTC	CASSEVAGNPAGYGYTF